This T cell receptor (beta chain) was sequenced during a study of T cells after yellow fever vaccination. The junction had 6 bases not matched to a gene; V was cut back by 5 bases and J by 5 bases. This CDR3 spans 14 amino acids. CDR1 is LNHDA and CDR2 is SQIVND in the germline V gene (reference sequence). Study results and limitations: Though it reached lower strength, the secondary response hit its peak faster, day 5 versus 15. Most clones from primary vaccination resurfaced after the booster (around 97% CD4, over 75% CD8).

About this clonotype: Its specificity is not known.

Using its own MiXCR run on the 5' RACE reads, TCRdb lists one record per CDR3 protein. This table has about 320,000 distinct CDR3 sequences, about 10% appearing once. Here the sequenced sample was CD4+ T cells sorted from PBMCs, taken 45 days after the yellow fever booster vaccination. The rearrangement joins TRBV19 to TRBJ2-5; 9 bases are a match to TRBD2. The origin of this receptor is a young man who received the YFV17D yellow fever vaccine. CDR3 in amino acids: CASSSWTSEETQYF. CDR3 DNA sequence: TGTGCCAGTAGTTCTTGGACTAGCGAGGAGACCCAGTACTTC.